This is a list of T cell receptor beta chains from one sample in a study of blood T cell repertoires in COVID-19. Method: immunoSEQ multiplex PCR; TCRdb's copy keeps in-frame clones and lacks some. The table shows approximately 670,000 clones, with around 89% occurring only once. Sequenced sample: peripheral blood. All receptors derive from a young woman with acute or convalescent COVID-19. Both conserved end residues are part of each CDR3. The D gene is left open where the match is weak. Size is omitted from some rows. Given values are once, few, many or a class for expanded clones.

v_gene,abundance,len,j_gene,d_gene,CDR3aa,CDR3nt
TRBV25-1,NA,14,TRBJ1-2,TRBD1,CASRQTGTNYGYTF,TGTGCCAGCAGGCAGACAGGGACTAACTATGGCTACACCTTC
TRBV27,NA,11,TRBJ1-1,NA,CATLTNTEAFF,TGTGCCACCCTTACTAACACTGAAGCTTTCTTT
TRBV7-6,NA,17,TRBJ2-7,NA,CASSLSLSPGQRPEQYF,TGTGCCAGCAGCTTAAGTCTCTCCCCGGGTCAGCGCCCCGAGCAGTACTTC
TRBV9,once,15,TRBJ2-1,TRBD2,CASSYTSGGQNEQFF,TGTGCCAGCAGCTATACTAGCGGGGGGCAAAATGAGCAGTTCTTC
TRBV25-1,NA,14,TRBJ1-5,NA,CASSGVNSNQPQHF,TGTGCCAGCAGTGGCGTTAATAGCAATCAGCCCCAGCATTTT
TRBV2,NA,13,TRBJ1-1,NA,CASSERRNTEAFF,TGTGCCAGCAGTGAACGGAGGAACACTGAAGCTTTCTTT
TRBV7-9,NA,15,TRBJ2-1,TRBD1,CASSYGQGEGNEQFF,TGTGCCAGCAGCTACGGACAGGGGGAAGGCAATGAGCAGTTCTTC
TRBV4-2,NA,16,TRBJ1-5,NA,CASSQDPQFSNQPQHF,TGTGCCAGCAGCCAAGATCCACAGTTTAGCAATCAGCCCCAGCATTTT
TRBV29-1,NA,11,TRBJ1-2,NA,CSVGLSAAYTF,TGCAGCGTTGGTTTATCAGCGGCTTACACCTTC
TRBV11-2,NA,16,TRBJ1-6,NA,CASSILLRGPHSPLHF,TGTGCCAGCAGCATCCTCCTCAGGGGACCCCATTCACCCCTCCACTTT
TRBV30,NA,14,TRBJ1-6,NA,CALTVSSYNSPLHF,TGTGCCTTAACAGTGAGCTCCTATAATTCACCCCTCCACTTT
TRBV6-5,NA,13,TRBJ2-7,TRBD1,CASSKQTGAWEYF,TGTGCCAGCAGTAAACAGACAGGGGCGTGGGAGTACTTC
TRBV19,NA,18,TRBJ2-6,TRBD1,CASSIGDRRRYGANVLTF,TGTGCCAGTAGTATTGGGGACAGGAGGCGGTATGGGGCCAACGTCCTGACTTTC
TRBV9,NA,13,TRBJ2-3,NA,CASSPSGLDTQYF,TGTGCCAGCAGCCCCTCGGGGTTAGATACGCAGTATTTT
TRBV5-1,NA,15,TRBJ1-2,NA,CASSFTVADFYGYTF,TGCGCCAGCAGTTTTACGGTGGCAGACTTCTATGGCTACACCTTC
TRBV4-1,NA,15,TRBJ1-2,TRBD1,CASSQEEGADYGYTF,TGCGCCAGCAGCCAAGAGGAGGGGGCCGACTATGGCTACACCTTC
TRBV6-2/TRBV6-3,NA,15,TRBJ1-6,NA,CASSSYGGSNSPLHF,TGTGCCAGCAGTTCTTACGGGGGGTCCAATTCACCCCTCCACTTT
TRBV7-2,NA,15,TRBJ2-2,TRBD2,CASSQTSGEAGELFF,TGTGCCAGCAGCCAAACTAGCGGGGAGGCCGGGGAGCTGTTTTTT
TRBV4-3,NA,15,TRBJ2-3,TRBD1,CASSLGQGGTDTQYF,TGCGCCAGCAGCCTCGGACAGGGCGGCACAGATACGCAGTATTTT
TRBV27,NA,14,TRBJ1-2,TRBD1,CASRPGQVNYGYTF,TGTGCCAGCAGACCGGGACAGGTTAACTATGGCTACACCTTC
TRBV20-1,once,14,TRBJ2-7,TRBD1,CSASPTGGAWEQYF,TGCAGTGCTAGTCCGACAGGGGGCGCATGGGAGCAGTACTTC
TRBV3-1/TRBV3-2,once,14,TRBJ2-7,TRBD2,CASSLGTNSYEQYF,TGTGCCAGCAGCCTCGGGACTAACTCCTACGAGCAGTACTTC
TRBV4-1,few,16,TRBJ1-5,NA,CASSQGPGTRDQPQHF,TGCGCCAGCAGCCAAGGCCCCGGGACACGGGATCAGCCCCAGCATTTT
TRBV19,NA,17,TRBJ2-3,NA,CASSIDETGHRADTQYF,TGTGCCAGTAGTATAGATGAAACAGGACATCGGGCGGATACGCAGTATTTT
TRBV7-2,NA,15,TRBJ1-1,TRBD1,CASSLRADRVREAFF,TGTGCCAGCAGCTTAAGAGCCGACAGGGTAAGAGAAGCTTTCTTT
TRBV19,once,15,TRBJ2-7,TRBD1,CASSNRDRLSYEQYF,TGTGCCAGTAGTAACCGGGACAGGCTCTCCTACGAGCAGTACTTC
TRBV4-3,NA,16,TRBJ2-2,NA,CASSQESGLTTGELFF,TGCGCCAGCAGCCAGGAATCGGGACTGACTACCGGGGAGCTGTTTTTT
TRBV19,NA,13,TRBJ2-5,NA,CASSPLERETQYF,TGTGCCAGTAGTCCGCTGGAGCGAGAGACCCAGTACTTC
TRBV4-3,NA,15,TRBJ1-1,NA,CASRRSPQGNTEAFF,TGCGCCAGCCGGCGGTCCCCCCAGGGGAACACTGAAGCTTTCTTT
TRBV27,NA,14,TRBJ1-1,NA,CASSLFWGGGKAFF,TGTGCCAGCAGTTTATTTTGGGGCGGAGGGAAAGCTTTCTTT